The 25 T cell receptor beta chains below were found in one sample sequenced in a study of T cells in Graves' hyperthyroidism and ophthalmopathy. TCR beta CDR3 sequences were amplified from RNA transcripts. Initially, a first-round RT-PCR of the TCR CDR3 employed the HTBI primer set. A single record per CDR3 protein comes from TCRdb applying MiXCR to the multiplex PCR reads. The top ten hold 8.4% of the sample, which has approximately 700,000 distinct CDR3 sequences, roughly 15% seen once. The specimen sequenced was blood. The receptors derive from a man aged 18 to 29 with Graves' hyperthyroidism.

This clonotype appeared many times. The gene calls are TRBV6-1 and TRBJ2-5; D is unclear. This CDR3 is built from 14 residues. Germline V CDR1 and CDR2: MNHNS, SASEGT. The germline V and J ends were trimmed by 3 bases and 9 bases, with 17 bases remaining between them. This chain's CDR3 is CASSELNSDSAQYF. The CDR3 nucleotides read TGTGCCAGCAGTGAGCTTAATTCGGATTCGGCCCAGTACTTC.

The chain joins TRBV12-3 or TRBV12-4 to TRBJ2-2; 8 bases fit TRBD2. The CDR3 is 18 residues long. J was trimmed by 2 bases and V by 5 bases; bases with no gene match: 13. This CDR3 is CASSPPGPTSGNTGELFF. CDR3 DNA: TGTGCCAGCAGTCCCCCGGGTCCTACTAGCGGTAACACCGGGGAGCTGTTTTTT.

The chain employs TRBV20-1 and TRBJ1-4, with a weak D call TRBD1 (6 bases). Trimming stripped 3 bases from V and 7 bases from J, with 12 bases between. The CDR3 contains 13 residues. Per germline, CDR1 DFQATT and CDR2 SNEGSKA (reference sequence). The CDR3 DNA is TGCAGTGCTAGTGGTCGAGGGGGTGAAAAACTGTTTTTT. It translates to CSASGRGGEKLFF.

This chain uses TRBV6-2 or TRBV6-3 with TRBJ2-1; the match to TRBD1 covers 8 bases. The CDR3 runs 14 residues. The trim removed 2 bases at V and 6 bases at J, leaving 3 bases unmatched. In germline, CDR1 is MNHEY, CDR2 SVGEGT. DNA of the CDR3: TGTGCCAGCAGTTACGGGCAGGGGGCCAATGAGCAGTTCTTC. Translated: CASSYGQGANEQFF.

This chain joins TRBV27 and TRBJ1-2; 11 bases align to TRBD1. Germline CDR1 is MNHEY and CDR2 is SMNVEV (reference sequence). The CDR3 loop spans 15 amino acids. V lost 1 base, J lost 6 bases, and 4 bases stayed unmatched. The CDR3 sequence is CASSLFGTGGDGYTF. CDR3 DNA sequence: TGTGCCAGCAGTTTATTCGGGACAGGGGGAGATGGCTACACCTTC.

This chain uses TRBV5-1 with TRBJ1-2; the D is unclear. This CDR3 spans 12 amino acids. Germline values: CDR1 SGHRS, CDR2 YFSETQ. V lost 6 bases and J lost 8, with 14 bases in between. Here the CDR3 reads CASNDWVGGYTF. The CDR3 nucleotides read TGCGCCAGCAACGATTGGGTCGGAGGCTACACCTTC.

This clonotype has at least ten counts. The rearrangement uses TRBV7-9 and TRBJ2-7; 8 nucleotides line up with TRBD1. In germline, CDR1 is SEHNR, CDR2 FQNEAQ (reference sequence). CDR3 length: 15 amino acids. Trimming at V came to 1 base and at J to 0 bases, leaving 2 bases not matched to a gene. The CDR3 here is CASSLDRGSSYEQYF. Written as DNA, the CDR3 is TGTGCCAGCAGCTTAGACAGGGGGAGCTCCTACGAGCAGTACTTC.

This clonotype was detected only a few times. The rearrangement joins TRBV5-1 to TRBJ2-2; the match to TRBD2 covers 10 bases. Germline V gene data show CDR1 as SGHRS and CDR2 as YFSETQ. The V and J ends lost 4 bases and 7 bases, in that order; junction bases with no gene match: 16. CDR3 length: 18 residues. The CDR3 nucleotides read TGCGCCAGCAGCAACTACCCACCAGCGGGAGGGCGTATCGGGGAGCTGTTTTTT. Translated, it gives CASSNYPPAGGRIGELFF.

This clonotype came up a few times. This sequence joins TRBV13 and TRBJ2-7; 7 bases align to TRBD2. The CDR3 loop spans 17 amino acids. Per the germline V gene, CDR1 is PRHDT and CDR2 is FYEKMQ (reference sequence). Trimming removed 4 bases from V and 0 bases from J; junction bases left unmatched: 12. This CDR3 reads CASSSSPSGISSYEQYF. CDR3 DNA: TGTGCCAGCAGCTCGAGCCCAAGCGGGATAAGCTCCTACGAGCAGTACTTC.

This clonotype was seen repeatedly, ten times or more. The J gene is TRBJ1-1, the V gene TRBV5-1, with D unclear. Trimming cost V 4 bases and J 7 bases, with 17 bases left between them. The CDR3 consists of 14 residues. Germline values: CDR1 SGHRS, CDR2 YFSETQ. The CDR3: CASSPNTPVVEAFF. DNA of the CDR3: TGCGCCAGCAGCCCCAACACACCCGTGGTTGAAGCTTTCTTT.

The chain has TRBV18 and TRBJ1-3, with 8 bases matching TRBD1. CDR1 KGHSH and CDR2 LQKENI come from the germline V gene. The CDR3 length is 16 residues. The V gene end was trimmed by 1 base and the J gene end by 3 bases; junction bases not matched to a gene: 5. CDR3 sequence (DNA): TGTGCCAGCTCACCACGGGACAGGAGTGATGGAAACACCATATATTTT. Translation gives CASSPRDRSDGNTIYF.

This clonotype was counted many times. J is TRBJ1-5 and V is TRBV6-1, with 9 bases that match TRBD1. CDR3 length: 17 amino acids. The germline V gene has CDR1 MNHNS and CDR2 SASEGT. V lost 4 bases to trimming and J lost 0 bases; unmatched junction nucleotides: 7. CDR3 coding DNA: TGTGCCAGCAGTGGGCGGGACAGGGCCCTTAGCAATCAGCCCCAGCATTTT. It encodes CASSGRDRALSNQPQHF.

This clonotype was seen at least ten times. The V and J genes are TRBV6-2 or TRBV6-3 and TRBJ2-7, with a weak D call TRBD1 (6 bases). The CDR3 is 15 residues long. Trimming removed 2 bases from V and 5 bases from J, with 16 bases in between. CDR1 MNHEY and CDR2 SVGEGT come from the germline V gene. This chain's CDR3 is CASSYMGHKGHEQYF. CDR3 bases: TGTGCCAGCAGTTACATGGGACATAAGGGCCACGAGCAGTACTTC.

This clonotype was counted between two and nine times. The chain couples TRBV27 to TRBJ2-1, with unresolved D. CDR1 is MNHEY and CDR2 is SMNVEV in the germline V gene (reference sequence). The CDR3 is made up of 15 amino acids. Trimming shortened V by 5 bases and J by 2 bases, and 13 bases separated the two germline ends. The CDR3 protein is CASSRVSPTYNEQFF. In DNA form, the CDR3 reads TGTGCCAGCAGTCGGGTCTCTCCCACCTACAATGAGCAGTTCTTC.

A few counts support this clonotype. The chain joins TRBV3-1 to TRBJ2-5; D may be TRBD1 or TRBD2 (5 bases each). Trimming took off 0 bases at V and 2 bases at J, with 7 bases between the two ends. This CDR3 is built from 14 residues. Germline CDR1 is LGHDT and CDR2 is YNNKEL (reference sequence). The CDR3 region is CASSQDEGQETQYF. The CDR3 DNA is TGTGCCAGCAGCCAAGACGAGGGGCAAGAGACCCAGTACTTC.

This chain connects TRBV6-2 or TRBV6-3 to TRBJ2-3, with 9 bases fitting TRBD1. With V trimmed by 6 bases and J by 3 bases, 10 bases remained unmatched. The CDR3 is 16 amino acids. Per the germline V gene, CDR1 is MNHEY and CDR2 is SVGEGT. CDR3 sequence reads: CASSLLGQGGTDTQYF. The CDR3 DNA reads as TGTGCCAGCAGCCTACTGGGACAGGGAGGGACAGATACGCAGTATTTT.

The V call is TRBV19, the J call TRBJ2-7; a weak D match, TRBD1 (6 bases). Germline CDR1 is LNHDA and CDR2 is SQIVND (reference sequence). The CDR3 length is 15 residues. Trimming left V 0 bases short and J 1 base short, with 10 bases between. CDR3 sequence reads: CASSIEDSGSYEQYF. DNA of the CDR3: TGTGCCAGTAGTATAGAGGACAGTGGGTCCTACGAGCAGTACTTC.

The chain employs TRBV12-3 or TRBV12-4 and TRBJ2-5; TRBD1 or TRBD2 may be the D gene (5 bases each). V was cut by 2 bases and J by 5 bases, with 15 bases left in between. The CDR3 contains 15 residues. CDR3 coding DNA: TGTGCCAGCAGTTTATCACCGGGACCCCTGGAGACCCAGTACTTC. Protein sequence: CASSLSPGPLETQYF.

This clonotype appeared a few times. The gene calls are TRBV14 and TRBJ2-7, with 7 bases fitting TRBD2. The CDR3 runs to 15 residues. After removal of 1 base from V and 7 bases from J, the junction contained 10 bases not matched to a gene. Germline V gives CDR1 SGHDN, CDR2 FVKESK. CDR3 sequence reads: CASSQGIAGRVEQYF. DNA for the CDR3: TGTGCCAGCAGCCAAGGGATAGCGGGCCGGGTGGAGCAGTACTTC.

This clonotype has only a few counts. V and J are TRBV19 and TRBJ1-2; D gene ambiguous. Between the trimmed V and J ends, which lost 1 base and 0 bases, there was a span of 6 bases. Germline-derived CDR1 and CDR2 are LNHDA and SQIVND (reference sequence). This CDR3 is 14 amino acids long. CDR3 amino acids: CASSIGASNYGYTF. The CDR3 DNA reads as TGTGCCAGTAGTATAGGCGCATCTAACTATGGCTACACCTTC.

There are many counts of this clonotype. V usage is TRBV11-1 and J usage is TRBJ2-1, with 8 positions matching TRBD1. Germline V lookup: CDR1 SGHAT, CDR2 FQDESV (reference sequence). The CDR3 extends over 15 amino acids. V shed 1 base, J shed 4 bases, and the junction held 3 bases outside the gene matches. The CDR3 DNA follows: TGTGCCAGCAGCTTAGAGCAGGGGGCTTACAATGAGCAGTTCTTC. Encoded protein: CASSLEQGAYNEQFF.

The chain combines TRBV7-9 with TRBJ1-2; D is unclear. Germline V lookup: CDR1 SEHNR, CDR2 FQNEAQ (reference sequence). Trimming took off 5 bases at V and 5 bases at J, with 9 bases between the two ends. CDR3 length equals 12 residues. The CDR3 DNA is TGTGCCAGCAGCCTTCCCACTTATGGCTACACCTTC. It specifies CASSLPTYGYTF.

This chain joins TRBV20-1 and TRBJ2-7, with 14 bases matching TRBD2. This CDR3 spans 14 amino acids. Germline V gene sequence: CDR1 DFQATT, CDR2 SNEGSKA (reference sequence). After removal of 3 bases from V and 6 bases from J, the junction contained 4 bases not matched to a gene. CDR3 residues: CSASPGLAGVEQYF. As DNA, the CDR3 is TGCAGTGCTAGCCCGGGACTAGCGGGAGTCGAGCAGTACTTC.

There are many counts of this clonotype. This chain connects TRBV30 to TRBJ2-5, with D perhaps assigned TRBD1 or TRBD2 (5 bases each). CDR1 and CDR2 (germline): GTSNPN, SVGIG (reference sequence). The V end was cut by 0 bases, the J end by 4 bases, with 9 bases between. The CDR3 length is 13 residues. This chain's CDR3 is CAWSVLGVETQYF. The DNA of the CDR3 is TGTGCCTGGAGTGTACTGGGGGTAGAGACCCAGTACTTC.

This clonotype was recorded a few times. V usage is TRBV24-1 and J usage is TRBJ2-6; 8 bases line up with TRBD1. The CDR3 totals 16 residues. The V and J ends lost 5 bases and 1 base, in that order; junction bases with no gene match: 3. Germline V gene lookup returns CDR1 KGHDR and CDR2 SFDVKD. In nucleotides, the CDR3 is TGTGCCACCAGTGTTCGGGACAGGTCTGGGGCCAACGTCCTGACTTTC. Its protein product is CATSVRDRSGANVLTF.